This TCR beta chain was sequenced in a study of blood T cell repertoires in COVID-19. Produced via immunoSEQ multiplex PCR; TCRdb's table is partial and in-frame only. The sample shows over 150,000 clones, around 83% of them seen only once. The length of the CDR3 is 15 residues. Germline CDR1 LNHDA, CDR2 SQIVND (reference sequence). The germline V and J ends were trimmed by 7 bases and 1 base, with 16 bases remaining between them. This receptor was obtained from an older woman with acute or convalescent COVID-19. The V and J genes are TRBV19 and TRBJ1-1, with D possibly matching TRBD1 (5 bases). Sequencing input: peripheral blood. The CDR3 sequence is CASNSPSGGNTEAFF. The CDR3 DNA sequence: TGTGCCAGTAACAGCCCAAGCGGGGGGAACACTGAAGCTTTCTTT.